The source of this T cell receptor (beta chain) is a study of cytomegalovirus exposure and HLA in healthy donors. V lost 4 bases and J lost 3, with 16 bases in between. Per germline, CDR1 MDHEN and CDR2 SYDVKM. This CDR3 comprises 16 residues. Data came from immunoSEQ multiplex PCR; TCRdb stores just in-frame clones and leaves some out. The top ten hold approximately 1.8% of the sample, which has some 150,000 clones, about 94% seen once. V is TRBV28 and J is TRBJ2-1; possibly TRBD1 for D (5 bases). This sequence originates from a young man in good health and CMV-seropositive. Specimen: PBMCs. Here the CDR3 DNA reads TGTGCCAGCAGTTCAGATCAGGGATCGTTCTACAATGAGCAGTTCTTC. Amino acids: CASSSDQGSFYNEQFF.